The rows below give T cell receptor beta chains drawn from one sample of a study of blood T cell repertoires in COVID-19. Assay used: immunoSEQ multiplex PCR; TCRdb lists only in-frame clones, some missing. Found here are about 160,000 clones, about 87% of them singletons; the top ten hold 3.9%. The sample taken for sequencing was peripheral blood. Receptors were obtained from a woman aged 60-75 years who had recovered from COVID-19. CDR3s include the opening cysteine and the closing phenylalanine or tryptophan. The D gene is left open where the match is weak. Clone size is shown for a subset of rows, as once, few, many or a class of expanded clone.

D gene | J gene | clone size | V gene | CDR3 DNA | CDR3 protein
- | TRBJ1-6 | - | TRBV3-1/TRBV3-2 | TGTGCCAGCAGCCCCCCTCTGGGAGGCTACCCACCCCTCCACTTT | CASSPPLGGYPPLHF
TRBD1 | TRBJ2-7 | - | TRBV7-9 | TGTGCCAGCAGCAGAGGACAGGGTAACGAGCAGTACTTC | CASSRGQGNEQYF
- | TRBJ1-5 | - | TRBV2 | TGTGCCAGCAGTCCCCACACAGGGTCTCGGCCCCAGCATTTT | CASSPHTGSRPQHF
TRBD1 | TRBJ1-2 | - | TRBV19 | TGTGCCAGTAGTATTCCGACGGGACAGAACTATGGCTACACCTTC | CASSIPTGQNYGYTF
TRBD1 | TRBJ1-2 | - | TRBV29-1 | TGCAGCGTGGCGAGACAGGGAAGTGGCTACACCTTC | CSVARQGSGYTF
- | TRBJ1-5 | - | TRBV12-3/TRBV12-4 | TGTGCCAGCAACCAAGACAGGCAGCCCCAGCATTTT | CASNQDRQPQHF
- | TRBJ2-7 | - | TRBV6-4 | TGTGCCAGCAGTGACCTTGGGCAGGGAAGGTCCTACGAGCAGTACTTC | CASSDLGQGRSYEQYF
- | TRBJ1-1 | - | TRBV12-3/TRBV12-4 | TGTGCCAGCAGGTCCTGGAGGGGCACTGAAGCTTTCTTT | CASRSWRGTEAFF
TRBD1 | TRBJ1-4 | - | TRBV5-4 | TGTGCCAGCAGCCGGGGACAGGTAGAGGAAAAACTGTTTTTT | CASSRGQVEEKLFF
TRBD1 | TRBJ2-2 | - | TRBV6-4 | TGTGCCAGCAGTGACCAAACAGGGGGCTTCCCCGGGGAGCTGTTTTTT | CASSDQTGGFPGELFF
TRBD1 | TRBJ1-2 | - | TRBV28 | TGTGCCAGCAGTGAGGGACAGGGGAACTATGGCTACACCTTC | CASSEGQGNYGYTF
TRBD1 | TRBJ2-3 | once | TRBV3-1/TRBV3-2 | TGTGCCAGCAGCCAAGAATGGAGCAGGGGACAGGGTTTTTCGGATACGCAGTATTTT | CASSQEWSRGQGFSDTQYF
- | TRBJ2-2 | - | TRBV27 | TGTGCCAGCAGGACAGTGAACACCGGGGAGCTGTTTTTT | CASRTVNTGELFF
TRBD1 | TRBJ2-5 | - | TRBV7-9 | TGTGCCAGCAGCTTATACGGGCTCGTGTCGGGACAGGGACAAGAGACCCAGTACTTC | CASSLYGLVSGQGQETQYF
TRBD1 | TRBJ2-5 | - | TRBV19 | TGTGCCAGTACCCCAGGGACAGCCAAAGAGACCCAGTACTTC | CASTPGTAKETQYF
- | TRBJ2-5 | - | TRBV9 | TGTGCCAGCAGCGTAGACAGGAAGGGGCCCCAGTACTTC | CASSVDRKGPQYF
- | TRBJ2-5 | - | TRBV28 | TGTGCCAGCAGGCCCCCAAGCGGGCAGACCCAGTACTTC | CASRPPSGQTQYF